The rows below give T cell receptor beta chains drawn from one sample of a study of T cells in Graves' hyperthyroidism and ophthalmopathy. TCRdb re-analysed the multiplex PCR reads in MiXCR, keeping a single row per CDR3 protein. The repertoire holds 480,000 or so distinct CDR3 sequences, 40% to 50% seen once, with 35% to 50% in the top ten. Sequenced input: peripheral blood or thyroid tissue (not recorded which). The receptors here all came from an adult woman with Graves' disease, either hyperthyroidism or ophthalmopathy (not recorded which). Each CDR3 is given with its conserved first and last residue. A D gene is named only where the DNA matches it firmly. The size entry is marked missing in some rows and otherwise reads once, few, many or a size class.

clone_size j_call d_call v_call cdr3_aa cdr3_nt
- TRBJ1-2 - TRBV5-6 CASSSYRAPWGYTF TGTGCCAGCAGCTCATACCGGGCCCCCTGGGGCTACACCTTC
many TRBJ1-5 TRBD1 TRBV6-5 CASSYSGTANQPQHF TGTGCCAGCAGTTACTCGGGGACAGCAAATCAGCCCCAGCATTTT
- TRBJ1-4 - TRBV10-3 CAISARSGGKEKLFF TGTGCCATCAGTGCTAGGTCGGGGGGCAAGGAAAAACTGTTTTTT
many TRBJ1-4 - TRBV7-2 CASRPGVYEKLFF TGTGCCAGCAGGCCCGGTGTTTACGAAAAACTGTTTTTT
- TRBJ1-2 TRBD1 TRBV7-4 CASTGTGGDYGYTF TGTGCCAGCACCGGGACAGGGGGCGACTATGGCTACACCTTC
few TRBJ1-2 - TRBV25-1 CASSPGLGLHGYTF TGTGCCAGCAGTCCGGGACTCGGGTTACATGGCTACACCTTC
many TRBJ2-7 - TRBV19 CASPNRVQGACADEQYF TGTGCCAGTCCAAACCGGGTTCAGGGAGCATGTGCCGACGAGCAGTACTTC
- TRBJ1-1 - TRBV4-3 CASSQEVRTAEAFF TGCGCCAGCAGCCAAGAGGTGCGGACAGCTGAAGCTTTCTTT
few TRBJ2-7 TRBD2 TRBV11-2 CASSPRLAELNEQYF TGTGCCAGCAGCCCTAGACTAGCGGAGCTCAACGAGCAGTACTTC
many TRBJ2-7 TRBD2 TRBV6-1 CASSTSGRPYEQYF TGTGCCAGCAGTACTAGCGGGAGACCCTACGAGCAGTACTTC
many TRBJ2-5 - TRBV5-1 CASSFGQPQETQYF TGCGCCAGCAGCTTTGGACAGCCCCAAGAGACCCAGTACTTC
- TRBJ2-5 - TRBV6-6 CANGVGETQYF TGTGCCAATGGTGTGGGGGAGACCCAGTACTTC
- TRBJ1-1 TRBD1 TRBV27 CASRRTGLTRTEAFF TGTGCCAGCAGGAGGACAGGGCTGACACGGACTGAAGCTTTCTTT
many TRBJ1-2 - TRBV7-2 CASSVGNPRYGYTF TGTGCCAGCAGCGTGGGCAATCCACGATATGGCTACACCTTC
- TRBJ2-7 - TRBV6-4 CASRLGNSYEQYF TGTGCCAGCAGACTAGGTAACTCCTACGAGCAGTACTTC
- TRBJ2-7 - TRBV25-1 CASTQGFHEQYF TGTGCCAGCACTCAGGGTTTCCACGAGCAGTACTTC
many TRBJ1-1 - TRBV11-2 CASSLTRGGTEAFF TGTGCCAGCAGCTTAACCAGGGGAGGCACTGAAGCTTTCTTT
- TRBJ2-5 - TRBV7-3 CARAPLQYF TGTGCCAGGGCCCCTCTCCAGTACTTC
- TRBJ2-5 TRBD2 TRBV20-1 CSAFSAAGGKETQYF TGCAGTGCTTTCTCGGCAGCGGGAGGGAAAGAGACCCAGTACTTC
- TRBJ2-7 - TRBV10-3 CAISDPGDGISDEQYF TGTGCCATCAGTGATCCCGGGGACGGGATTTCCGACGAGCAGTACTTC
- TRBJ1-5 - TRBV12-3/TRBV12-4 CASSLTSGDQPQHF TGTGCCAGCAGCCTCACCTCAGGAGATCAGCCCCAGCATTTT
once TRBJ1-4 - TRBV18 CASSPTGDNEKLFF TGTGCCAGCTCACCAACCGGGGATAATGAAAAACTGTTTTTT
- TRBJ2-2 - TRBV9 CASSVASGATGELFF TGTGCCAGCAGCGTAGCTTCTGGGGCTACCGGGGAGCTGTTTTTT
many TRBJ1-2 - TRBV3-1 CASSQTGPRYGYTF TGTGCCAGCAGCCAAACGGGACCCCGCTATGGCTACACCTTC
few TRBJ2-5 - TRBV28 CASVGLGTQYF TGTGCCAGCGTGGGTTTGGGGACCCAGTACTTC
- TRBJ2-6 TRBD1 TRBV5-1 CASSPGTGVNGANVLTF TGCGCCAGCAGCCCGGGGACAGGGGTAAATGGGGCCAACGTCCTGACTTTC
- TRBJ1-5 - TRBV10-3 CASRRRADNQPQHF TGTGCCAGCAGAAGGAGGGCAGACAATCAGCCCCAGCATTTT
few TRBJ1-5 - TRBV27 CASSLRGDVSNQPQHF TGTGCCAGCAGTTTAAGGGGAGACGTTAGCAATCAGCCCCAGCATTTT
- TRBJ1-3 - TRBV10-3 CAISRGTDGNTIYF TGTGCCATCAGTCGAGGGACGGATGGAAACACCATATATTTT
- TRBJ2-5 TRBD2 TRBV6-6 CASSTLAGVGTQYF TGTGCCAGCAGCACTCTAGCGGGAGTGGGGACCCAGTACTTC
few TRBJ2-7 - TRBV7-9 CASSSYRDTTYEQYF TGTGCCAGCAGTTCGTATAGAGACACTACCTACGAGCAGTACTTC
many TRBJ2-7 TRBD2 TRBV20-1 CSARGRSGASYEQYF TGCAGTGCTAGAGGGAGGAGCGGGGCCTCCTACGAGCAGTACTTC
many TRBJ1-4 - TRBV4-2 CASSQDPGEEEKLFF TGTGCCAGCAGCCAAGATCCAGGGGAGGAGGAAAAACTGTTTTTT
many TRBJ2-3 TRBD1 TRBV19 CASSIRTGSTDTQYF TGTGCCAGTAGTATTAGGACAGGGAGCACAGATACGCAGTATTTT
once TRBJ1-2 TRBD1 TRBV10-2 CASSDRQGLYGYTF TGCGCCAGCAGTGACCGACAGGGACTCTATGGCTACACCTTC
- TRBJ2-3 TRBD2 TRBV10-3 CAISPSGPTDTQYF TGTGCCATCAGCCCTAGCGGACCCACAGATACGCAGTATTTT
many TRBJ2-5 - TRBV12-3/TRBV12-4 CASSFEGETQYF TGTGCCAGCAGTTTTGAGGGAGAGACCCAGTACTTC
- TRBJ2-7 - TRBV10-3 CASSTRPNPSTYEQYF TGTGCCAGCAGTACCAGACCGAACCCGTCGACCTACGAGCAGTACTTC
many TRBJ2-2 TRBD1 TRBV7-2 CASSLSTGITGELFF TGTGCCAGCAGCCTGTCGACAGGGATCACCGGGGAGCTGTTTTTT
many TRBJ2-7 - TRBV7-2 CASSLVFSNWLGSTF TGTGCCAGCAGCTTAGTTTTTTCGAATTGGTTGGGATCGACCTTC
- TRBJ1-2 - TRBV20-1 CSAASRGGLGYTF TGCAGTGCCGCTAGTCGGGGGGGCCTTGGCTACACCTTC
- TRBJ2-5 TRBD1 TRBV29-1 CSVAGGQQETQYF TGCAGCGTTGCAGGGGGACAGCAAGAGACCCAGTACTTC
- TRBJ1-1 - TRBV20-1 CSARGGGPEAFF TGCAGTGCTAGAGGGGGGGGCCCAGAAGCTTTCTTT
once TRBJ1-3 - TRBV12-3/TRBV12-4 CASSLGGKSGNTIYF TGTGCCAGCAGTTTAGGGGGGAAAAGTGGAAACACCATATATTTT